The T cell receptor beta chain described here comes from a study of post-analysis software for immune sequencing data. Study-level background: In terms of disease course, relapsing-remitting, secondary progressive and progressive-relapsing multiple sclerosis were included.

Note on this clonotype: Its antigen remains unidentified.

Per germline, CDR1 LGHDT and CDR2 YNNKEL (reference sequence). V shed 5 bases, J shed 5 bases, and the junction held 10 bases outside the gene matches. The CDR3 is 15 amino acids. Study-level results: TRBV5-6, TRBV5-1 and TRBV20-1 belonged to a set of a handful of TRBV segments that were more frequent in patients than controls.

Presence of unique molecular identifiers characterized the TCR beta cDNA libraries. Once roughly 0.85 to 11 million T cells were used, roughly 490,000 cDNA molecules resulted. TCRdb analysed the PCR reads with MiXCR anew, one entry per CDR3 protein. The data contain roughly 620,000 distinct CDR3 sequences, around 47% of them singletons. Material: blood. This TCR came from a girl between 5 and 17 years old with multiple sclerosis. V is TRBV3-1 and J is TRBJ2-3, with 7 bases fitting TRBD2. CDR3 DNA: TGTGCCAGCAGCGTAGTCGGGCGGGGGAAAGATACGCAGTATTTT. Its protein product is CASSVVGRGKDTQYF.